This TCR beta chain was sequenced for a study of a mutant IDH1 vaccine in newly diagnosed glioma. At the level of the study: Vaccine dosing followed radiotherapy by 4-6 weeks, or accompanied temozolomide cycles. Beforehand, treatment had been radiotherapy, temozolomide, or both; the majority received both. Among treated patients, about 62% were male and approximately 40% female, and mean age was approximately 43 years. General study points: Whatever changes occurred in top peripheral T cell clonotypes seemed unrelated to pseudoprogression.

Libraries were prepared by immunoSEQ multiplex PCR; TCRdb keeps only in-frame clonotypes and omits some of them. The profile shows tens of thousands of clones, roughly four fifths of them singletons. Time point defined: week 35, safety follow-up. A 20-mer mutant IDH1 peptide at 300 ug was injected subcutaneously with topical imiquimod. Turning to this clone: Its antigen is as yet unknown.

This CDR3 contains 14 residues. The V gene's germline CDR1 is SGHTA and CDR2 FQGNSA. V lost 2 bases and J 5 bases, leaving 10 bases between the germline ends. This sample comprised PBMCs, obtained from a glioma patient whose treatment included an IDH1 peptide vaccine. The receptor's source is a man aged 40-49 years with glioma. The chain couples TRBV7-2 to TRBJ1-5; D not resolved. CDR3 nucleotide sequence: TGTGCCAGCAGCTTATGGGTCGGAGATCAGCCCCAGCATTTT. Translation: CASSLWVGDQPQHF. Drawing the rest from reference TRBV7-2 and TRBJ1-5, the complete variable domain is GAGVSQSPSNKVTEKGKDVELRCDPISGHTALYWYRQSLGQGLEFLIYFQGNSAPDKSGLPSDRFSAERTGGSVSTLTIQRTQQEDSAVYLCASSLWVGDQPQHFGDGTRLSIL.